The entry that follows covers one TCR beta chain sequence. Sequencing targeted TCR beta in blood CD8+ and CD4+ T cells. The healthy controls were matched to patients by age and sex. This record comes from a study of CD8 T cells in Susac syndrome. Germline lookup yields CDR1 SEHNR and CDR2 FQNEAQ (reference sequence). The length of the CDR3 is 13 residues. V was shortened by 3 bases and J by 3 bases, with 9 bases between the two germline ends. cDNA came from about 0.5 to 1 ug RNA primed by random hexamers. TCRdb recomputed calls from the immunoSEQ multiplex PCR reads with MiXCR, one row per CDR3 protein. The data hold about 47,000 distinct CDR3 sequences, with over 90% observed a single time.

Sequencing input: CD8+ T cells from PBMCs. This sequence joins TRBV7-9 and TRBJ2-7; D is possibly TRBD1 or TRBD2 (5 bases each). The sequence came from a human donor in good health. CDR3 coding DNA: TGTGCCAGCAGCTTGGGGACCCACTACGAGCAGTACTTC. This encodes CASSLGTHYEQYF.